Shown below are 20 T cell receptor beta chains from a single sample sequenced in a study of tumor-infiltrating lymphocytes in oesophageal squamous cell carcinoma. TCRdb reanalysed the PCR reads using MiXCR and keeps one entry per CDR3 protein. Here the sample spans 12,000 or so distinct CDR3 sequences, 50% to 70% being singletons. Input material: esophageal tumor tissue. The receptors were gathered from a female donor with esophageal squamous cell carcinoma.

In its sample, this clonotype was seen a few times. V and J are TRBV9 and TRBJ2-3; 8 bases map to TRBD2. The CDR3 consists of 16 residues. The germline gives CDR1 SGDLS, CDR2 YYNGEE. V shed 2 bases and J 0 bases; nucleotides not matched to a gene: 5. The CDR3 nucleotides read TGTGCCAGCAGCGTGTCACTAGCGGTAAGCACAGATACGCAGTATTTT. Translating gives CASSVSLAVSTDTQYF.

The V call is TRBV7-3, the J call TRBJ2-3; D gene ambiguous. Germline CDR1 reads SGHTA; CDR2 reads FQGTGA. The length of the CDR3 is 15 residues. V was trimmed by 5 bases and J by 0 bases, leaving 12 bases between them. As DNA, the CDR3 is TGTGCCAGCAGCCAACTTGCAATCAGCACAGATACGCAGTATTTT. Translation gives CASSQLAISTDTQYF.

This clonotype turned up a few times. This chain links TRBV7-9 with TRBJ2-1; TRBD1 agrees at 11 bases. Germline V CDR1 and CDR2: SEHNR, FQNEAQ (reference sequence). The V gene end was trimmed by 6 bases and the J gene end by 8 bases; junction bases not matched to a gene: 6. The CDR3 is 14 residues long. CDR3 region: CASRGTGGLDEQFF. DNA for the CDR3: TGTGCCAGCAGAGGGACAGGGGGACTCGATGAGCAGTTCTTC. The complete variable domain, with remaining parts taken from reference TRBV7-9 and TRBJ2-1, reads DTGVSQNPRHKITKRGQNVTFRCDPISEHNRLYWYRQTLGQGPEFLTYFQNEAQLEKSRLLSDRFSAERPKGSFSTLEIQRTEQGDSAMYLCASRGTGGLDEQFFGPGTRLTVL.

Here the CDR3 DNA reads TGTGCCAGCAGCACCACAGGGGGAGGCTACGAGCAGTACTTC. It specifies CASSTTGGGYEQYF. The chain links TRBV7-1 to TRBJ2-7; 8 nucleotides match TRBD1. TRBV7-1 is sorted into the ORF group, with uncertain function. The CDR3 spans 14 residues. Trimming removed 5 bases from V and 3 bases from J; junction bases left unmatched: 6.

For this clonotype: The junction departs from germline at one end; a sequencing error may be responsible. The V call is TRBV6-8, the J call TRBJ2-7; 7 bases are a match to TRBD1. The germline V gene has CDR1 MNHGY and CDR2 SAAAGT. CDR3 size: 13 residues. CDR3 amino acids: CASRTGYNSPLHF. The CDR3 DNA reads as TGTGCCAGCAGGACAGGGTATAATTCACCCCTCCACTTC.

This chain links TRBV7-3 with TRBJ1-1; D remains unclear. The J call may be mistaken, given a closer DNA end match to TRBJ1-3. This CDR3 contains 14 residues. Germline CDR1 is SGHTA and CDR2 is FQGTGA. The CDR3 reads CASSLTAGADTIYF. Written as DNA, the CDR3 is TGTGCCAGCAGCTTAACGGCTGGTGCAGACACCATATATTTT.

As to this clonotype: One junction end disagrees with the germline gene, perhaps due to a read error. This chain uses TRBV19 with TRBJ2-1; D possibly matches TRBD1 or TRBD2 (5 bases each). This CDR3 has 15 amino acids. Germline lookup yields CDR1 LNHDA and CDR2 SQIVND (reference sequence). CDR3 DNA: TGTGCCAGTGGTATGAGGGGTTCTTTCTACAATGAGCAGTTCTTC. Amino acid sequence: CASGMRGSFYNEQFF.

The table lists this clonotype with many counts. This sequence joins TRBV5-1 and TRBJ2-3; D is ambiguous. The germline gives CDR1 SGHRS, CDR2 YFSETQ. The CDR3 runs to 14 residues. V was clipped by 0 bases and J by 3 bases, with 8 bases between them. The CDR3 DNA reads as TGCGCCAGCAGCTTGGGGAGTGGGACAGATACGCAGTATTTT. It encodes CASSLGSGTDTQYF.

The chain uses TRBV11-2 and TRBJ2-6; maybe TRBD1 (5 bases). CDR1 is SGHAT, CDR2 FQNNGV, per germline. The CDR3 has 16 amino acids. Trimming shortened V by 5 bases and J by 5 bases, and 16 bases separated the two germline ends. CDR3 loop: CASSLPPGLWANVLTF. DNA of the CDR3: TGTGCCAGCAGCCTACCCCCAGGGCTTTGGGCCAACGTCCTGACTTTC.

Regarding this clonotype: The junction departs from germline at one end; a sequencing error may be responsible. The genes are TRBV7-7 and TRBJ2-1, with a tentative D call TRBD1 (6 bases). The CDR3 extends over 15 amino acids. Per the germline V gene, CDR1 is SSHAT and CDR2 is FNYEAQ (reference sequence). This CDR3 is CASSLFFAGENEQFF. Written as DNA, the CDR3 is TGTGCTAGCAGCTTATTTTTTGCAGGGGAAAATGAGCAGTTCTTC.

With regard to this clonotype: No conserved phenylalanine or tryptophan is present at the end of the CDR3, so a read error is the likely explanation. Because the CDR3's place on the DNA is in doubt, the DNA is left out and the CDR3 is given as listed by TCRdb. The rearrangement links TRBV12-3 or TRBV12-4 to TRBJ2-3; the table gives TRBD1 as D, unverified against the DNA. Both ends counted, the CDR3 spans 16 residues. The CDR3 spells CASSPQGGINEQFFGP.

This chain joins TRBV7-3 and TRBJ2-1; possible D gene TRBD2, 5 bases. The J call is in doubt because the DNA end fits TRBJ2-7 better. The CDR3 is 13 amino acids. Germline assignment: CDR1 SGHTA and CDR2 FQGTGA. CDR3 bases: TGTGCCAGCAGCACCGGACCGAACGCGGGGCAGTACTTC. Residues: CASSTGPNAGQYF.

The rearrangement uses TRBV7-3 and TRBJ2-6; possible D gene TRBD1, 5 bases. V shed 5 bases and J shed 1 base, with 6 bases lying between them. CDR3 length: 14 residues. Germline V gene data show CDR1 as SGHTA and CDR2 as FQGTGA. CDR3 bases: TGTGCCAGCAGCGACAGATCTGGGGCCAACGTCCTGACTTTC. Protein: CASSDRSGANVLTF.

This clonotype appeared many times. V and J are TRBV5-4 and TRBJ1-1; tentative D call: TRBD1 (5 bases). The CDR3 has 14 residues. The germline V gene has CDR1 SGHNT and CDR2 YYREEE (reference sequence). The V end lost 4 bases, the J end lost 7 bases, and 17 bases lay between the germline ends. CDR3 loop: CASSAQGISSEAFF. Written as DNA, the CDR3 is TGTGCCAGCAGCGCGCAGGGTATCTCCAGTGAAGCTTTCTTT.

This chain connects TRBV6-1 to TRBJ2-3; TRBD1 might be the D (6 bases). V dropped 9 bases and J dropped 2 bases, with 12 bases sitting between them. Germline-derived CDR1 and CDR2 are MNHNS and SASEGT. The CDR3 consists of 13 residues. This CDR3 is CARKGHLTDTQYF. The CDR3 DNA reads as TGTGCCAGAAAGGGACACCTCACAGATACGCAGTATTTT.

The V gene is TRBV11-2, the J gene TRBJ2-2; 9 nucleotides agree with TRBD2. CDR1 is SGHAT and CDR2 is FQNNGV in the germline V gene. The CDR3 runs to 17 residues. J gave up 0 bases and V 3 bases, and 5 bases lay outside the gene matches. The DNA for the CDR3 is TGTGCCAGCAGCTTTCGGGTAGCGGGAGCGAACACCGGGGAGCTGTTTTTT. It specifies CASSFRVAGANTGELFF.

In its sample, this clonotype was seen many times. The chain employs TRBV27 and TRBJ2-1, with TRBD1 identical over 11 bases. Near its end, the DNA agrees better with TRBJ2-7, so the J call may be wrong. Per the germline V gene, CDR1 is MNHEY and CDR2 is SMNVEV (reference sequence). CDR3 size: 14 residues. This CDR3 is CASTPGQGAGEQYF. The CDR3 region has the DNA TGTGCCAGCACCCCTGGACAGGGGGCGGGAGAGCAGTACTTC.

As to this clonotype: At one boundary the junction diverges from the germline segment, which might be a read error. The V call is TRBV11-2, the J call TRBJ2-5; D possibly corresponds to TRBD1 (6 bases). Germline CDR1 SGHAT, CDR2 FQNNGV. The CDR3 totals 15 residues. For the CDR3, the DNA is TGTGCCAGCACCTTAAGGTGGACAGCTCGAGAGACCCAGTACTTC. Protein product: CASTLRWTARETQYF.

The V and J genes are TRBV7-9 and TRBJ2-5; TRBD1 matches at 7 bases. The CDR3 contains 17 residues. Germline loops: CDR1 SEHNR, CDR2 FQNEAQ (reference sequence). J gave up 5 bases and V 1 base, and 13 bases lay outside the gene matches. CDR3: CASSLGVGTAPLETQYF. CDR3 coding DNA: TGTGCCAGCAGCTTAGGGGTCGGGACAGCCCCCTTGGAGACCCAGTACTTC.

A few counts support this clonotype. The limits of the CDR3 on the DNA are not certain, so only TCRdb's listed CDR3 is given. CDR3 residues: CASSWGGQGATLHLRF. The V gene is TRBV19, the J gene TRBJ2-6; whether TRBD1, the table's D call, matches the DNA was not checked. The germline V gene encodes CDR1 LNHDA and CDR2 SQIVND (reference sequence). Counting both end residues, the CDR3 totals 16 amino acids.